This T cell receptor (beta chain) was found in a study of Graves' ophthalmopathy and Graves' hyperthyroidism (dated 2018 in TCRdb). A note on the overall study: Peripheral blood samples were taken at the time of initial diagnosis, before any treatment was given. In total, around 140 blood samples were TCR-sequenced: 40 to 45 ophthalmopathy, under 80 hyperthyroidism and roughly 17 hyperthyroidism-to-ophthalmopathy patients. The independent validation cohort included 18 to 20 hyperthyroidism patients plus 17 patients who later progressed from hyperthyroidism to ophthalmopathy. To explore V-J signatures that separate ophthalmopathy from hyperthyroidism, a discovery set of more than 95 patients was enrolled, consisting of 43 with ophthalmopathy and roughly 59 with stable hyperthyroidism. T-cell repertoires of thyroid tissue and blood were compared in six or seven hyperthyroidism patients. TCR beta repertoire signatures were used to distinguish Graves' ophthalmopathy from Graves' hyperthyroidism and to predict progression to ophthalmopathy. Once sampling was done, hyperthyroidism patients were given methimazole at a starting dose of 30 mg daily, while ophthalmopathy patients were given high-dose intravenous methylprednisolone. General findings and caveats noted by the study authors: Sample size was not statistically predetermined, and group allocation was not concealed from the investigators. In cross-validation, the 13-signature model distinguished ophthalmopathy from stable hyperthyroidism with around 90% sensitivity and 81% to 82% specificity, while in the test set the corresponding values were roughly 80% and 75%. In validation, the model predicted ophthalmopathy progression with over 60% sensitivity and roughly 78% specificity; roughly eleven predicted patients were CT-confirmed with GO in a median of 6.5 months. Most expanded thyroid clonotypes with a frequency above 0.001 also appeared in blood, which suggests that blood repertoires may reflect the immune response in the thyroid.

Per the germline V gene, SGHTA is the CDR1 and FQGNSA is the CDR2. V and J are truncated by 4 bases and 7 bases respectively, leaving an intervening sequence of 13 bases. From its cysteine to its phenylalanine, the CDR3 spans 13 amino acids. Of all the DNA, just the CDR3 is kept, 39 bases in frame from base 1. Stable hyperthyroidism was defined as no progression to ophthalmopathy within 18 months of follow-up. Patients with hyperthyroidism were aged 18 to 65 years, had been newly diagnosed, and had a disease duration of less than 2 months. Anyone with other autoimmune diseases, uncontrolled infections, pregnancy or lactation was excluded from the study. Diagnosis was based on clinical symptoms, serum thyroxine, TRAb, thyroid ultrasound and orbital computed tomography. PBMCs were isolated from about 9.2 ml of fresh peripheral blood by Ficoll-Paque density gradient centrifugation. Total RNA was extracted with Trizol reagent and quality-checked on an Agilent 2100 Bioanalyzer.

This clonotype has a count of ten or more. Its binding antigen is unknown. Base qualities are not provided; no much larger clone lies one nucleotide away. TCR beta CDR3 regions were amplified from RNA transcripts for repertoire sequencing. The first round of RT-PCR was done with HTBI primers and the Qiagen OneStep RT-PCR kit, and was followed by a second round of multiplex PCR, then size selection and purification. Sequencing of the libraries was carried out on an Illumina HiSeq2000 in paired-end mode with 100 bp reads. The original pipeline was this. SOAPnuke was used to process the reads, throwing out any read that had adapters, had uncalled bases, had a mean Phred below 15, or lacked an exact constant-primer or identifier match. High-quality paired reads were merged with COPE v1.2.5. Clonotypes were defined as unique nucleotide sequences and were aligned to IMGT TRB V, D and J references using MiTCR v1.1. Only V-J combinations with frequency above 0.0001 were analysed, covering approximately 99% of repertoires. For each V-J combination, a TCR clonal expansion and chaos score was defined as F50 clonal expansion divided by the chaos observed in the TCRdist matrix. Welch's t-statistics and random forest were used to reduce the features to 10 to 15 V-J combinations, which were then used as input to a naive Bayes classifier. The similarity between thyroid and blood repertoires was quantified using the Morisita-Horn index. TCRdb reanalyzed the raw reads on its own, using fastp at Q25 for trimming and MiXCR for clone calling, and kept in-frame beta chains. Entries are consolidated by CDR3 protein sequence, retaining the most common genes and DNA. V and J calls and clone size were set by TCRdb, not the authors. For this sample there are some 370,000 distinct CDR3 sequences; about a sixth appear just once. Clones ranked in the top ten supply 2.4% of the sample.

The TCR was taken from an adult woman with stable Graves' hyperthyroidism. The material sequenced was peripheral blood. The chain is encoded by TRBV7-2 joined to TRBJ2-5, with a tentative D call of TRBD1 or TRBD2, each matching 5 bases. The CDR3 amino acid sequence is: CASSSGRMSTQYF. At the DNA level, the sequence is TGTGCCAGCAGCTCGGGACGCATGTCGACCCAGTACTTC.